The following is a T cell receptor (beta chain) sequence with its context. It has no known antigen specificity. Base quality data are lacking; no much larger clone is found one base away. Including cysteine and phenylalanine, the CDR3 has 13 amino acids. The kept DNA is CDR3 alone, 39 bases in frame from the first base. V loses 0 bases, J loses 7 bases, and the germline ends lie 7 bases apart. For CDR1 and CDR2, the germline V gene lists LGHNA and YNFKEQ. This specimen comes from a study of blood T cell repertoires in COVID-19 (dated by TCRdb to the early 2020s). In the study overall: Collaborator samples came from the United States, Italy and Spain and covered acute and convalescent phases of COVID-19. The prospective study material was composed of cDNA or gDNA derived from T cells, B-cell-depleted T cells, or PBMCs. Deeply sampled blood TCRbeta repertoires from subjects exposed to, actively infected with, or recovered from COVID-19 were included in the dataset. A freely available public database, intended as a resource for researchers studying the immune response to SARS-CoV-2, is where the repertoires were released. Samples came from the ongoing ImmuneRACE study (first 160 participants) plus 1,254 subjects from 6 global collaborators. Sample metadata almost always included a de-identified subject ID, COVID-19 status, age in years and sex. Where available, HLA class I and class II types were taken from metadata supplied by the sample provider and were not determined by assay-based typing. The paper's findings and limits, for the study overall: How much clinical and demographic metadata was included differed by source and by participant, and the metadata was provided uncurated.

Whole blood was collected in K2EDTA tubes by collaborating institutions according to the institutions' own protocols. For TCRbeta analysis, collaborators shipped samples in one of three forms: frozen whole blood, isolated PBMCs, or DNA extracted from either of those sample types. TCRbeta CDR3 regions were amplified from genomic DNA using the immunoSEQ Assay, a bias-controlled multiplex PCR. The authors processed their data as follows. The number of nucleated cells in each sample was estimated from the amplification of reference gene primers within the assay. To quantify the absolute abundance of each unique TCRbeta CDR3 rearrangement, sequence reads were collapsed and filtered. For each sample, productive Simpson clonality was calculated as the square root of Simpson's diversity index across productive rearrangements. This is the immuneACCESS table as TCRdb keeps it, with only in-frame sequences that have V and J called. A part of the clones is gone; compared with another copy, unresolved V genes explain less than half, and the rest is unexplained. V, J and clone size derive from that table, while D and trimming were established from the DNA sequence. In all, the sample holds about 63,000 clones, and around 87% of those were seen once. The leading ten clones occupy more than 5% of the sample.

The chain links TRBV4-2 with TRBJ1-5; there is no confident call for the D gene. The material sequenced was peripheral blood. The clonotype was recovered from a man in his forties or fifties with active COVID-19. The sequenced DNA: TGTGCCAGCAGCCAAGATGGGCCGCAGCCCCAGCATTTT. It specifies CASSQDGPQPQHF.